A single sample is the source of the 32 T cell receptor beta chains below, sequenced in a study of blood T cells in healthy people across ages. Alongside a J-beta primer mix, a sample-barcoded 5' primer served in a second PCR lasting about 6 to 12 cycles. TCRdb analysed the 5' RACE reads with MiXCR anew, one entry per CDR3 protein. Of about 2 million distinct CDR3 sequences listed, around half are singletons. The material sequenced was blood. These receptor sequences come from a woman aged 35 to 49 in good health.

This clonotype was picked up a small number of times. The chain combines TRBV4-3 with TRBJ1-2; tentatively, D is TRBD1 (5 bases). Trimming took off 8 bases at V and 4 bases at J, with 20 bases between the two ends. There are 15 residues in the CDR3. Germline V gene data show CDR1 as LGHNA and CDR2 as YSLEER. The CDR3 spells CASGRGDPGFYGYTF. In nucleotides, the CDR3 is TGCGCCAGCGGGCGGGGGGACCCCGGGTTCTATGGCTACACCTTC.

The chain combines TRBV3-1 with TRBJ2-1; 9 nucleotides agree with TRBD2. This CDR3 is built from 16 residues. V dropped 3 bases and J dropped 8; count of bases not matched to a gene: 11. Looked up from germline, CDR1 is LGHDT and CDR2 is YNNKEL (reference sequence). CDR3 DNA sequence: TGTGCCAGCAGCCACCTCGGGACTAGCTCTACCGATGAGCAGTTCTTC. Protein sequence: CASSHLGTSSTDEQFF.

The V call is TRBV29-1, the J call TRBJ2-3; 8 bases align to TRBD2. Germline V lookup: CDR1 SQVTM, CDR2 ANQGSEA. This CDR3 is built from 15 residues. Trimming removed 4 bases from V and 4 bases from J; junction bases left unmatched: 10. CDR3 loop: CSVAEGLAVADTQYF. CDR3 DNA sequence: TGCAGCGTTGCCGAAGGACTAGCTGTGGCAGATACGCAGTATTTT.

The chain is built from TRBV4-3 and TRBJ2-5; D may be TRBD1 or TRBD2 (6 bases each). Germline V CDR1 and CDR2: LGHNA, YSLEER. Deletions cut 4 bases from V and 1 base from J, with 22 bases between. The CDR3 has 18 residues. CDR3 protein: CASSRKIGMGGPQETQYF. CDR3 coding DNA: TGCGCCAGCAGCCGCAAGATCGGGATGGGGGGCCCCCAAGAGACCCAGTACTTC.

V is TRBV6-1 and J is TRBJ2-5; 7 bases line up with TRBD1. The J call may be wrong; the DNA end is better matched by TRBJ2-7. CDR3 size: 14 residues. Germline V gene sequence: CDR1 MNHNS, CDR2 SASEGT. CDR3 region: CASSGDSSVYEQYF. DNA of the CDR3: TGTGCCAGCAGTGGGGACAGTTCAGTATACGAGCAGTACTTC.

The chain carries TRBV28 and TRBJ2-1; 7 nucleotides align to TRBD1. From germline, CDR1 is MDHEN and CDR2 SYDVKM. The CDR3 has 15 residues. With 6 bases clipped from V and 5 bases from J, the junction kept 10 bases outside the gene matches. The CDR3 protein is CASSQQGTTHNEQFF. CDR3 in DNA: TGTGCCAGCAGCCAACAGGGGACGACCCACAATGAGCAGTTCTTC. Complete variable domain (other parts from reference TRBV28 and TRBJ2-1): DVKVTQSSRYLVKRTGEKVFLECVQDMDHENMFWYRQDPGLGLRLIYFSYDVKMKEKGDIPEGYSVSREKKERFSLILESASTNQTSMYLCASSQQGTTHNEQFFGPGTRLTVL.

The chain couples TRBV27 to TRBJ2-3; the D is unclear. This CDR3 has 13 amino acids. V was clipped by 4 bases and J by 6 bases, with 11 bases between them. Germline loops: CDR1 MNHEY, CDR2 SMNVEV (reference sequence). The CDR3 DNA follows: TGTGCCAGCAGTTGGTCATTAGGGGATACGCAGTATTTT. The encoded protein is CASSWSLGDTQYF.

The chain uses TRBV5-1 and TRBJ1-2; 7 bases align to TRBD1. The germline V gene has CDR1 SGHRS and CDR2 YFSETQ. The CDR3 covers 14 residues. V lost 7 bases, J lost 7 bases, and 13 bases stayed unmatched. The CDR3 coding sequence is TGCGCCAGCTACGAGGGGGCCTTTGGTGGTGGCTACACCTTC. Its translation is CASYEGAFGGGYTF. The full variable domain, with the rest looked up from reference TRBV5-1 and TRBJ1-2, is KAGVTQTPRYLIKTRGQQVTLSCSPISGHRSVSWYQQTPGQGLQFLFEYFSETQRNKGNFPGRFSGRQFSNSRSEMNVSTLELGDSALYLCASYEGAFGGGYTFGSGTRLTVV.

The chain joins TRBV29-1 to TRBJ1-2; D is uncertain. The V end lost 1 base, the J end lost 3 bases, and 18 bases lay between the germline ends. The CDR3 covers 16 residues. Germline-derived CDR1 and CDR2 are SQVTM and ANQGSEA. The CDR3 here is CSVEVSLNAGYYGYTF. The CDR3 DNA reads TGCAGCGTTGAAGTGAGCCTGAACGCAGGCTACTATGGCTACACCTTC.

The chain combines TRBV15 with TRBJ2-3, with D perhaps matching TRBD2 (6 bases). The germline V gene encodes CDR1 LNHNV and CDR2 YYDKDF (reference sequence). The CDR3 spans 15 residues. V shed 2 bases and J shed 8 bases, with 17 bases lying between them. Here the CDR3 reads CATSRFPGGGGTQYF. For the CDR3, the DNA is TGTGCCACCAGCAGATTTCCCGGGGGAGGAGGTACGCAGTATTTT. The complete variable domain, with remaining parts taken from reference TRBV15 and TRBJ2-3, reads DAMVIQNPRYQVTQFGKPVTLSCSQTLNHNVMYWYQQKSSQAPKLLFHYYDKDFNNEADTPDNFQSRRPNTSFCFLDIRSPGLGDTAMYLCATSRFPGGGGTQYFGPGTRLTVL.

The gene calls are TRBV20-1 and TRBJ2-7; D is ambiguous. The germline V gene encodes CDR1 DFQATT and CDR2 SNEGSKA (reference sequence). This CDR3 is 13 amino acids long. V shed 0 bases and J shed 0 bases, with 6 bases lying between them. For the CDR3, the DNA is TGCAGTGCTAGAGATGGAGTCTCCTACGAGCAGTACTTC. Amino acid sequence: CSARDGVSYEQYF.

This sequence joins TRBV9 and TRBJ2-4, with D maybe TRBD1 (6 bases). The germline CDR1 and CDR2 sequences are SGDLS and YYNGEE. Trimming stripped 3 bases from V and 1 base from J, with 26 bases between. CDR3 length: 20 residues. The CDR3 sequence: CASSAYGTGNLPAAKNIQYF. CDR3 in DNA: TGTGCCAGCAGCGCATACGGAACAGGGAACCTACCCGCGGCCAAAAACATTCAGTACTTC.

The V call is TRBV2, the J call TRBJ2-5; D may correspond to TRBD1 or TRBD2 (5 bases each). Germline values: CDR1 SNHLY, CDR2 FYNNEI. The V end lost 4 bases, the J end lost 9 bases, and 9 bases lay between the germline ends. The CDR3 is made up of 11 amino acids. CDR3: CASSGRDAQYF. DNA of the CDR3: TGTGCCAGCAGTGGCCGGGACGCCCAGTACTTC.

The CDR3 bases are TGTGCCAGCAGCTCCACCCGGGAGAGCTCCTACGAGCAGTACTTC. Encoded protein: CASSSTRESSYEQYF. This chain links TRBV7-8 with TRBJ2-7; tentatively, D is TRBD2 (6 bases). Germline V CDR1 and CDR2: SGHVS, FQNEAQ. Trimming removed 4 bases at V and 0 bases at J, with 13 bases between. The CDR3 is made up of 15 amino acids.

The CDR3 is CASSWTGPVNEQFF. CDR3 nucleotides: TGTGCCAGCAGCTGGACAGGGCCTGTCAATGAGCAGTTCTTC. This chain uses TRBV13 with TRBJ2-1; 8 bases are shared with TRBD1. CDR3 size: 14 residues. CDR1 and CDR2 from the germline V gene are PRHDT and FYEKMQ (reference sequence). V was clipped by 4 bases and J by 6 bases; unmatched bases: 5.

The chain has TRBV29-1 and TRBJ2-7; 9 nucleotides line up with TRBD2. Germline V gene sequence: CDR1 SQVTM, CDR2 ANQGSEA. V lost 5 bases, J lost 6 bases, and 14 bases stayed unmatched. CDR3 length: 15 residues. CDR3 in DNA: TGCAGCGTTCCCCGAGGTGGGCTAGCGGGGAGCGAGCAGTACTTC. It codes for CSVPRGGLAGSEQYF.

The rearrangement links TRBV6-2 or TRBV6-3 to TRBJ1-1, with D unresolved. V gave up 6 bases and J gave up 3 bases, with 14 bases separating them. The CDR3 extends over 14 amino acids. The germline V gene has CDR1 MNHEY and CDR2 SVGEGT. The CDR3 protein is CASSPRSGHTEAFF. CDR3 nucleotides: TGTGCCAGCAGCCCCCGTTCCGGGCACACTGAAGCTTTCTTT.

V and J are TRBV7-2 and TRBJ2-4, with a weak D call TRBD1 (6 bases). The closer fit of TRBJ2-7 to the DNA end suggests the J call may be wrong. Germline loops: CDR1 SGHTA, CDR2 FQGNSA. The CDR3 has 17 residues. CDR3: CASSLLPRRQGNHEQYF. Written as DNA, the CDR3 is TGTGCCAGCAGCTTACTACCCCGGCGGCAGGGGAACCACGAGCAGTACTTC.

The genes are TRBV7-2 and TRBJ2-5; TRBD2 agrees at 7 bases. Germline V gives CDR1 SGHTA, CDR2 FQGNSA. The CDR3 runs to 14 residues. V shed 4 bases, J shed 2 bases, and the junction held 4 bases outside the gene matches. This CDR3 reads CASSYISGQETQYF. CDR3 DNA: TGTGCCAGCAGCTACATTAGCGGGCAAGAGACCCAGTACTTC.

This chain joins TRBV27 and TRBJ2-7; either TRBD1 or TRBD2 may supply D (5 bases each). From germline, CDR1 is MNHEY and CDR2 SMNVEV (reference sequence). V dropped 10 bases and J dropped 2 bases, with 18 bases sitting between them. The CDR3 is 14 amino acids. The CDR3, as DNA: TGTGCCACAGGCGAAAAGGGACCAACCTACGAGCAGTACTTC. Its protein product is CATGEKGPTYEQYF.

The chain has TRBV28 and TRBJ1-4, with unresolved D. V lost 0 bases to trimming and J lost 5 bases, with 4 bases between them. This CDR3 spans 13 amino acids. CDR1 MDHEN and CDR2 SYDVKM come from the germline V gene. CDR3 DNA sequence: TGTGCCAGCAGTTTATGGAGAAATGAAAAACTGTTTTTT. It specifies CASSLWRNEKLFF.

CDR3 protein: CASSREGQPMNTEAFF. The CDR3 DNA follows: TGTGCCAGCAGCCGAGAGGGGCAGCCTATGAACACTGAAGCTTTCTTT. The chain uses TRBV4-2 and TRBJ1-1, with D tentatively TRBD1 (5 bases). Trimming took off 4 bases at V and 0 bases at J, with 15 bases between the two ends. The CDR3 extends over 16 amino acids. CDR1 and CDR2 (germline): LGHNA, YNFKEQ.

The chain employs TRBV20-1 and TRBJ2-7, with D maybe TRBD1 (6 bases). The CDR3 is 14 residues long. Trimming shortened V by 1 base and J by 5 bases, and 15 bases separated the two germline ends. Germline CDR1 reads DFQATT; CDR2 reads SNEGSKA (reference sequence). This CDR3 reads CSARGGQGIHEQYF. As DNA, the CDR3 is TGCAGTGCTAGAGGGGGGCAGGGAATCCACGAGCAGTACTTC.

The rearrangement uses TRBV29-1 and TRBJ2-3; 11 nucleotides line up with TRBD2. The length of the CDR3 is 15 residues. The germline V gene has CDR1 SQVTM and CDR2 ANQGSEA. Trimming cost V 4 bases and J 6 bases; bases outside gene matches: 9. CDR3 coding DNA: TGCAGCGTTGGAGTGACTAGCGGGGTGTCGGATACGCAGTATTTT. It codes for CSVGVTSGVSDTQYF.

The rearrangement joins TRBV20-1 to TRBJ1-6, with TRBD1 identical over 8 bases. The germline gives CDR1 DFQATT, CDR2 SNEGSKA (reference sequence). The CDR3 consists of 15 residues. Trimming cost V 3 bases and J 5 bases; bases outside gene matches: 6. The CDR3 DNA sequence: TGCAGTGCTAGTAGGACAGGGAGGAATAATTCACCCCTCCACTTT. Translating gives CSASRTGRNNSPLHF.

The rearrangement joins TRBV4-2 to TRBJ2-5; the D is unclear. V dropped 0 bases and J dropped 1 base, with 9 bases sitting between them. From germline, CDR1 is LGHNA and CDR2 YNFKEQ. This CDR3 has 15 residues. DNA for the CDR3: TGTGCCAGCAGCCAAGACCCGGCTCCCCAAGAGACCCAGTACTTC. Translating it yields CASSQDPAPQETQYF.

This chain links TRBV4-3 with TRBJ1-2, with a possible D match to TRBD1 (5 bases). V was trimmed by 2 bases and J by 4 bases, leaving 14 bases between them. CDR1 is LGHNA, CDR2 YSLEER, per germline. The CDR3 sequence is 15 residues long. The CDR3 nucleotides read TGCGCCAGCAGCCAACCGGACTGGGGGGTCTATGGCTACACCTTC. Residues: CASSQPDWGVYGYTF.

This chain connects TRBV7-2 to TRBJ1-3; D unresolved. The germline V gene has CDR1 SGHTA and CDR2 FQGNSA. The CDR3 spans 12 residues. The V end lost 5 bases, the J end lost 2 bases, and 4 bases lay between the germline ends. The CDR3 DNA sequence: TGTGCCAGCAGCGTAACTGGAAACACCATATATTTT. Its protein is CASSVTGNTIYF.

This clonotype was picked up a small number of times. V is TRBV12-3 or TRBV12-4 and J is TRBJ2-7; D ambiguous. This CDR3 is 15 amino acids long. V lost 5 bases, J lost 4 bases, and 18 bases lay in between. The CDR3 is CASSPGPAAGYEQYF. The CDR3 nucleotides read TGTGCCAGCAGTCCTGGCCCGGCAGCTGGTTACGAGCAGTACTTC.

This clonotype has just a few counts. The DNA for the CDR3 is TGTGCCAGCAGTTTATGGACCAGGGCTGGGGCCAACGTCCTGACTTTC. This codes for CASSLWTRAGANVLTF. This chain links TRBV28 with TRBJ2-6, with D tentatively TRBD1 (5 bases). This CDR3 is built from 16 residues. V lost 0 bases and J lost 2, with 8 bases in between. The germline CDR1 and CDR2 sequences are MDHEN and SYDVKM.

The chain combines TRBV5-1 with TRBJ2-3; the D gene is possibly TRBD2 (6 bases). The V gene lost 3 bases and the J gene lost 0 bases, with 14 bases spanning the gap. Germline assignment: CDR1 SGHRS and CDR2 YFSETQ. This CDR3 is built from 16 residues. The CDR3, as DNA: TGCGCCAGCAGCTGGGACGGGACTGCTAGCACAGATACGCAGTATTTT. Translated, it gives CASSWDGTASTDTQYF.

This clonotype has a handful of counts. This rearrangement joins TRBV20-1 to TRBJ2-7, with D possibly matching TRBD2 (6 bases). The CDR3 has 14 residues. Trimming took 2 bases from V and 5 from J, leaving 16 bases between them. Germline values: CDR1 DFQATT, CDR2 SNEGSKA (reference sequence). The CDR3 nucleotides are TGCAGTGCTAGAAGGGAGGTTTGGTCCGACGAGCAGTACTTC. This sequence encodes CSARREVWSDEQYF.